This T cell receptor beta chain was sequenced during a study of blood T cell repertoires in COVID-19. CDR3 length equals 15 residues. Per germline, CDR1 MNHNY and CDR2 SVGAGI (reference sequence). J lost 5 bases, V lost 6 bases, and 10 bases had no gene match. Methods used by the authors: Counts of nucleated cells, estimated from reference gene primer amplification, were obtained. Here immunoSEQ multiplex PCR was the method, and the copy in TCRdb shows in-frame clones only, minus some. V and J calls and clone size follow that table, whereas D and trimming were derived from the DNA. In the table there are approximately 330,000 clones, 89% of which are singletons. Categorization into cohorts depended on clinical history that participants reported.

Sequencing was performed on PBMCs or T cells enriched from blood (not recorded which). The V gene is TRBV6-6, the J gene TRBJ2-1, with 7 nucleotides matching TRBD1. The sequence was obtained from a woman aged 25 to 39 who had recovered from COVID-19. In nucleotides, the CDR3 is TGTGCCAGCAGAACTCGGGACAGCAGCGACAATGAGCAGTTCTTC. It is translated as CASRTRDSSDNEQFF.